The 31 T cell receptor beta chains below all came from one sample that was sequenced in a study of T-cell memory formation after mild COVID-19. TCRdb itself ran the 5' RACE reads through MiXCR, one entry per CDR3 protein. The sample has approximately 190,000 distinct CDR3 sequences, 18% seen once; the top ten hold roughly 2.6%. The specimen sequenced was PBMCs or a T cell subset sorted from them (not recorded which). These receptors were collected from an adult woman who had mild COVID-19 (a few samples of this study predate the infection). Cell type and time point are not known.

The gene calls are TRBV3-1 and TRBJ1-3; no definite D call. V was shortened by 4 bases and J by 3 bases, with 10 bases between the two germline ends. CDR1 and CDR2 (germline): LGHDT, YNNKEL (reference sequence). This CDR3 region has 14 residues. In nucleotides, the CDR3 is TGTGCCAGCAGCCCCCCACGGGGTGGAAACACCATATATTTT. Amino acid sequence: CASSPPRGGNTIYF.

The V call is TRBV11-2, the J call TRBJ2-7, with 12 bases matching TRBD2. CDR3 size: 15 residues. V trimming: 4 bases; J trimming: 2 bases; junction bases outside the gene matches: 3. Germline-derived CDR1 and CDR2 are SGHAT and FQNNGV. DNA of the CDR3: TGTGCCAGCAGCTCCGGACTAGCGGGAACCTACGAGCAGTACTTC. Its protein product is CASSSGLAGTYEQYF.

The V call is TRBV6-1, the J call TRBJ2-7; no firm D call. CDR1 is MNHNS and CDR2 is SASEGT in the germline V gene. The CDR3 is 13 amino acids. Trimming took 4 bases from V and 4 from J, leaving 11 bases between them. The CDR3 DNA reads TGTGCCAGCAGTGTCTGGAACAGATACGAGCAGTACTTC. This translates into CASSVWNRYEQYF.

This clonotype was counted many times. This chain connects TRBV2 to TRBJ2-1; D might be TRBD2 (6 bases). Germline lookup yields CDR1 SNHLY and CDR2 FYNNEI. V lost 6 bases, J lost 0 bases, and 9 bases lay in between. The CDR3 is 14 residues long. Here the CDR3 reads CASREEGSYNEQFF. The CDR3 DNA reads TGTGCCAGCAGAGAGGAGGGCTCCTACAATGAGCAGTTCTTC.

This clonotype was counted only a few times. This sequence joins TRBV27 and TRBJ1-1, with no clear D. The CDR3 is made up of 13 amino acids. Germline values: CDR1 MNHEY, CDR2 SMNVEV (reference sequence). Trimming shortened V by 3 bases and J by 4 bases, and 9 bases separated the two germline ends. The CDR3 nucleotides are TGTGCCAGCAGTTTGATCGGGATCACTGAAGCTTTCTTT. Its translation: CASSLIGITEAFF.

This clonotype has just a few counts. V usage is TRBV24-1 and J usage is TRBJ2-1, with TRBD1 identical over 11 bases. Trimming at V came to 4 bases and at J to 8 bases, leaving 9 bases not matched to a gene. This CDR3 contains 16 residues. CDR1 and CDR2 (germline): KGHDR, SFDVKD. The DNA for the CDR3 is TGTGCCACCAGTGACCCCGGGACAGGGGGACTCGATGAGCAGTTCTTC. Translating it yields CATSDPGTGGLDEQFF.

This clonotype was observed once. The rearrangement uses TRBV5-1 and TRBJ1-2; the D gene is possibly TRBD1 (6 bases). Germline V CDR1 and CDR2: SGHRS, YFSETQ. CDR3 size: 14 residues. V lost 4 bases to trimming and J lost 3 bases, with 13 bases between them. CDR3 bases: TGCGCCAGCAGCAACATACAGGGCGACTATGGCTACACCTTC. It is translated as CASSNIQGDYGYTF.

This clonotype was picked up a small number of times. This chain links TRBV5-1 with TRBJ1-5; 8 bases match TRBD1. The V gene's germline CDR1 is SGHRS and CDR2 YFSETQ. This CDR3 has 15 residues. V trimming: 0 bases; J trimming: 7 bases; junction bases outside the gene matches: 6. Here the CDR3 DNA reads TGCGCCAGCAGCTTGGGGCAGGGGGCGAGCCAGCCCCAGCATTTT. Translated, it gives CASSLGQGASQPQHF.

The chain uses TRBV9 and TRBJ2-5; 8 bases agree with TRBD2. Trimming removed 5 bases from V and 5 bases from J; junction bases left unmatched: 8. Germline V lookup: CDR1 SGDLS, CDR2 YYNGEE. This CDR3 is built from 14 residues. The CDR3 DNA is TGTGCCAGCAGTGTCAATGCGGGAGGCGAGACCCAGTACTTC. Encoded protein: CASSVNAGGETQYF.

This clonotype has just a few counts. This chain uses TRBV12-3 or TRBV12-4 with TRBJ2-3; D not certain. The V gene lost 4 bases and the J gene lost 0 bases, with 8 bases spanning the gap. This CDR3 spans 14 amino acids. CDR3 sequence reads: CASSSGESTDTQYF. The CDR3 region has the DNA TGTGCCAGCAGTTCTGGGGAAAGCACAGATACGCAGTATTTT.

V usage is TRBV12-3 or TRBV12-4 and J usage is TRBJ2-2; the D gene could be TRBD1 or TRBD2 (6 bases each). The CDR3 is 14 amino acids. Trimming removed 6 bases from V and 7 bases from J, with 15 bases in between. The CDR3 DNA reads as TGTGCCAGCAGCCCCGGGGGCACGGGCGGGGAGCTGTTTTTT. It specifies CASSPGGTGGELFF.

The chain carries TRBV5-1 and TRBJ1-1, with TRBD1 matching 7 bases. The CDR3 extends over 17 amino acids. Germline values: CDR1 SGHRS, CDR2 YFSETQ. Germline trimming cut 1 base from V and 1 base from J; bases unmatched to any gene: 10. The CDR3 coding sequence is TGCGCCAGCAGCTTGCTGGGCTCGCAGGGGGGGAACACTGAAGCTTTCTTT. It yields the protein CASSLLGSQGGNTEAFF.

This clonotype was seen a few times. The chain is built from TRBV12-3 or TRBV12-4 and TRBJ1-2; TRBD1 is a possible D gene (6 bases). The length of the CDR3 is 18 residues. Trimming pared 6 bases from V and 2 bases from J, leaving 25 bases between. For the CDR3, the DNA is TGTGCCAGCAGAAAACGCGGGACACCGAAGGGAATAAACTATGGCTACACCTTC. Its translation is CASRKRGTPKGINYGYTF.

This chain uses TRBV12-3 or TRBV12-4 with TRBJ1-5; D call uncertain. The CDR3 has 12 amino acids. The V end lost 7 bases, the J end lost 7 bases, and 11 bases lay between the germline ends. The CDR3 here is CASTAGIQPQHF. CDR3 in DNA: TGTGCCAGCACTGCGGGGATCCAGCCCCAGCATTTT.

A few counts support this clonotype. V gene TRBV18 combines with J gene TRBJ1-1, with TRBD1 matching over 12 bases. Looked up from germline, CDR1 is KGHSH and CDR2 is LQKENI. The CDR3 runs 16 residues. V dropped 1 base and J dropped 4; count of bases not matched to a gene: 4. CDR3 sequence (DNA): TGTGCCAGCTCACCACGGGGACAGGGGGCCAGCACTGAAGCTTTCTTT. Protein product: CASSPRGQGASTEAFF. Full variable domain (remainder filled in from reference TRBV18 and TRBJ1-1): NAGVMQNPRHLVRRRGQEARLRCSPMKGHSHVYWYRQLPEEGLKFMVYLQKENIIDESGMPKERFSAEFPKEGPSILRIQQVVRGDSAAYFCASSPRGQGASTEAFFGQGTRLTVV.

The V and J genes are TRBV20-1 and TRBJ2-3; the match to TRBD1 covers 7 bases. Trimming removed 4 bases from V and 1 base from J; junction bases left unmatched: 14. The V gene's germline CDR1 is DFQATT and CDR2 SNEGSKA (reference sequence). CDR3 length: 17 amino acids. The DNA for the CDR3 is TGCAGTGCTAAGGGGGCTAAGACGAGAGACCGCACAGATACGCAGTATTTT. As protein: CSAKGAKTRDRTDTQYF.

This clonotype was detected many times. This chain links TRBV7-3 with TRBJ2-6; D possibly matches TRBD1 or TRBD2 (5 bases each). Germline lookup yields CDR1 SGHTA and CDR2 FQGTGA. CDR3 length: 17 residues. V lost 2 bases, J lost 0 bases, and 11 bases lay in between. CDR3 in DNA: TGTGCCAGCAGCTTAGAGGGGCCCAGCTCTGGGGCCAACGTCCTGACTTTC. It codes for CASSLEGPSSGANVLTF.

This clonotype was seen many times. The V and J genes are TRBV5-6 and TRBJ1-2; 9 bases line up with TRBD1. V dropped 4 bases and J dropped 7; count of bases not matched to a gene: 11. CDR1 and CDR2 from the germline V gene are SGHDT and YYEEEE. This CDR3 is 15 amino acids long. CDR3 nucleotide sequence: TGTGCCAGCAGCCCGGGGACAGGGTTAGGGTTTGGCTACACCTTC. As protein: CASSPGTGLGFGYTF. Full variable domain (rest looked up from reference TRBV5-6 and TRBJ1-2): DAGVTQSPTHLIKTRGQQVTLRCSPKSGHDTVSWYQQALGQGPQFIFQYYEEEERQRGNFPDRFSGHQFPNYSSELNVNALLLGDSALYLCASSPGTGLGFGYTFGSGTRLTVV.

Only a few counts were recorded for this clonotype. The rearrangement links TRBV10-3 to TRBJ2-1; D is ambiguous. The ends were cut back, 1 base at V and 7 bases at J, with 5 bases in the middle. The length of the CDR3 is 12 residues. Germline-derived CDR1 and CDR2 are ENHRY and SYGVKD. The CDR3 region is CAISEWANEQFF. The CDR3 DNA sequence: TGTGCCATCAGTGAGTGGGCGAATGAGCAGTTCTTC.

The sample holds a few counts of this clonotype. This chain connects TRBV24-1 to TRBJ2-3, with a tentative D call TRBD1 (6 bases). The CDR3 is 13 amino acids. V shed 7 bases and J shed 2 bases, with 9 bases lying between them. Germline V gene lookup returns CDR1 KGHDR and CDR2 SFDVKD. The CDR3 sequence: CATRGQSTDTQYF. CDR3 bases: TGTGCCACCAGAGGACAGTCCACAGATACGCAGTATTTT.

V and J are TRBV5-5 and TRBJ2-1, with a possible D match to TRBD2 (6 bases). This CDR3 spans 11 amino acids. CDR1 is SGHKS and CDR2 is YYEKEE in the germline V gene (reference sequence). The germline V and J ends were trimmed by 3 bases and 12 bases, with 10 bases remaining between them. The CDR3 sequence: CASSSRRGQFF. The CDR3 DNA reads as TGTGCCAGCAGCTCCAGGAGGGGGCAGTTCTTC.

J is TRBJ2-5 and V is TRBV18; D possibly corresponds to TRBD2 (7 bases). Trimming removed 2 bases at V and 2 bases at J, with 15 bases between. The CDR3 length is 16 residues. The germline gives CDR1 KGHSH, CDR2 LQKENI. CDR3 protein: CASSPTVRGTQETQYF. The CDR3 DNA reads TGTGCCAGCTCACCAACTGTGCGGGGGACACAAGAGACCCAGTACTTC. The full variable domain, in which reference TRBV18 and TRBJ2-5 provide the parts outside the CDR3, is NAGVMQNPRHLVRRRGQEARLRCSPMKGHSHVYWYRQLPEEGLKFMVYLQKENIIDESGMPKERFSAEFPKEGPSILRIQQVVRGDSAAYFCASSPTVRGTQETQYFGPGTRLLVL.

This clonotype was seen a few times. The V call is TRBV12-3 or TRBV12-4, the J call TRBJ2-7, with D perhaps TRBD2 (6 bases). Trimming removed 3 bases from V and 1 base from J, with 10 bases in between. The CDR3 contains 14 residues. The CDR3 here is CASSFGGESYEQYF. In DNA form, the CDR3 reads TGTGCCAGCAGTTTTGGCGGGGAGTCCTACGAGCAGTACTTC.

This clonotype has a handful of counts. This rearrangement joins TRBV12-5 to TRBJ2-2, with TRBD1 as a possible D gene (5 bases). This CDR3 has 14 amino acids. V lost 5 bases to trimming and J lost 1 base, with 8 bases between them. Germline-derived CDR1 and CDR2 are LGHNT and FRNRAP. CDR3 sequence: CASGQDRNTGELFF. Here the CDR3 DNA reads TGTGCTAGTGGTCAAGACAGGAACACCGGGGAGCTGTTTTTT.

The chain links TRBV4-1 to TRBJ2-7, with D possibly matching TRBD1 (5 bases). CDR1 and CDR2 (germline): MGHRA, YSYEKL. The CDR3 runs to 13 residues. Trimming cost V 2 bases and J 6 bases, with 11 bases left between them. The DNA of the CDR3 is TGCGCCAGCAGCCAACAGGGAACTGTCGAGCAGTACTTC. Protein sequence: CASSQQGTVEQYF.

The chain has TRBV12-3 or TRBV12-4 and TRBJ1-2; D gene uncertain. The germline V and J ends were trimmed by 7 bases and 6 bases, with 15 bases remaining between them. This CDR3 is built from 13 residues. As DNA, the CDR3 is TGTGCCAGCACCCAAGGCGCAGTCCATGGCTACACCTTC. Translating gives CASTQGAVHGYTF.

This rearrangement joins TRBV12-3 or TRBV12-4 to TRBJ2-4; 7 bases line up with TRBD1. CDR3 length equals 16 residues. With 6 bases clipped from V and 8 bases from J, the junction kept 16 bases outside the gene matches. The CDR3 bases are TGTGCCAGCAGCCTAGGGTATTATAGGGGGCGCGACATTCAGTACTTC. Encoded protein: CASSLGYYRGRDIQYF.

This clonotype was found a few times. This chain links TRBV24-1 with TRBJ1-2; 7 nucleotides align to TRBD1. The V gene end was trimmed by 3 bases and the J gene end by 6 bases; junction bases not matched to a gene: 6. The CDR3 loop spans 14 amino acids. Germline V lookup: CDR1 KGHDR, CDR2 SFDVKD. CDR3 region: CATSDGTEIDGYTF. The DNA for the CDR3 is TGTGCCACCAGTGATGGGACAGAGATTGATGGCTACACCTTC.

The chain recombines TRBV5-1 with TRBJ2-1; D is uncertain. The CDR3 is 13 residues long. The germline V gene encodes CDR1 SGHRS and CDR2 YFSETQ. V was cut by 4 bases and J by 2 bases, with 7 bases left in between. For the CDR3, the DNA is TGCGCCAGCAGCCAGCTCGCCTACAATGAGCAGTTCTTC. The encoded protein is CASSQLAYNEQFF.

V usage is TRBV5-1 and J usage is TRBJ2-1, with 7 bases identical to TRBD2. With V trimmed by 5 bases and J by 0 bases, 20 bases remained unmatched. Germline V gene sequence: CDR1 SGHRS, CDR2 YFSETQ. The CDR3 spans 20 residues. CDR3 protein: CASSNSAERGPTSSYNEQFF. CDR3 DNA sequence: TGCGCCAGCAGTAACTCGGCGGAGCGGGGCCCCACGAGCTCCTACAATGAGCAGTTCTTC.

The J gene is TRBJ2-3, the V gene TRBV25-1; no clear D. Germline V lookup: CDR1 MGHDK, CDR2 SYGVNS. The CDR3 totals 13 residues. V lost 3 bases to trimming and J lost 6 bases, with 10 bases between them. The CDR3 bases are TGTGCCAGCAGTGACCCGCCCCCGGATACGCAGTATTTT. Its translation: CASSDPPPDTQYF.